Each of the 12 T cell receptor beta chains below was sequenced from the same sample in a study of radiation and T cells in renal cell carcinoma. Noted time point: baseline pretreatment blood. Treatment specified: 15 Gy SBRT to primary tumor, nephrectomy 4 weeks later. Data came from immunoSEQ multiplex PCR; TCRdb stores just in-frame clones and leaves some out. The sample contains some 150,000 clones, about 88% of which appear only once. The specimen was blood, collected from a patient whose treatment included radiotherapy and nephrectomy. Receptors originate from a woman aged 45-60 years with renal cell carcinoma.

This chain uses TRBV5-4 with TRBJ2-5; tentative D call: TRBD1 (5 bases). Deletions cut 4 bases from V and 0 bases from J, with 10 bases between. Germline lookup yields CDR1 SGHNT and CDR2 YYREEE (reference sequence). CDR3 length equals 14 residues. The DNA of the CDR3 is TGTGCCAGCAGCGCCCCGACAGACCAAGAGACCCAGTACTTC. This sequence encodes CASSAPTDQETQYF.

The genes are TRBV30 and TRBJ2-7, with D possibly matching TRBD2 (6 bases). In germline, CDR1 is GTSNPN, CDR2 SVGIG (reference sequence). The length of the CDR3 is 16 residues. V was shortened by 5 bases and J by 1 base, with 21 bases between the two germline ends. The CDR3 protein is CAWDRGLLAASYEQYF. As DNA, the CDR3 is TGTGCCTGGGACCGGGGACTCCTGGCCGCATCCTACGAGCAGTACTTC.

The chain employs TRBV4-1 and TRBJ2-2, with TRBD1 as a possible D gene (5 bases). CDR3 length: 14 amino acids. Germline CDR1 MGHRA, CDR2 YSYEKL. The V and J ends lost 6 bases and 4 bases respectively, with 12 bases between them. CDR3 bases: TGCGCCAGCAGTTCCAGGGTTTTCACCGGGGAGCTGTTTTTT. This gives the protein CASSSRVFTGELFF.

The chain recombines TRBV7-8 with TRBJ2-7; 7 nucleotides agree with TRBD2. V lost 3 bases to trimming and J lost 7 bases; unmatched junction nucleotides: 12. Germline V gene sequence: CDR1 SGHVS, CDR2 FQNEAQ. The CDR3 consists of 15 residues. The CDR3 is CASSFRLAGSREQYF. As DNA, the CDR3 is TGTGCCAGCAGCTTCCGACTAGCAGGATCGCGGGAGCAGTACTTC.

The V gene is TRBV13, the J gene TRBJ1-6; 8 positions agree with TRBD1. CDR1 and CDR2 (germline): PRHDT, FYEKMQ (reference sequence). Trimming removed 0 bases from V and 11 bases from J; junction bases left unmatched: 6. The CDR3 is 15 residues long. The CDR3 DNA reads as TGTGCCAGCAGCTTAGGTGGACAGGGATCGACACCCCTCCACTTT. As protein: CASSLGGQGSTPLHF.

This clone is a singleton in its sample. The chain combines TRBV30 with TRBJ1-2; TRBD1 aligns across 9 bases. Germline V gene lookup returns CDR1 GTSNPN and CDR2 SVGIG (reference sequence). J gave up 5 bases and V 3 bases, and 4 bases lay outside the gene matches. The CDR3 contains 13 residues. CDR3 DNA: TGTGCCTGGAGCCCCGGGACAGGGTATGGCTACACCTTC. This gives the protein CAWSPGTGYGYTF.

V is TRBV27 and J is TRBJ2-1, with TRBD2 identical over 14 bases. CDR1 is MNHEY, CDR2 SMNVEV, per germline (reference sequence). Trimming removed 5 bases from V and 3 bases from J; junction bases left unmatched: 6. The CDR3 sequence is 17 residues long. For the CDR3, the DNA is TGTGCCAGCAGTCCGGGACTAGCGGGGGCCTACTACAATGAGCAGTTCTTC. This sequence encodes CASSPGLAGAYYNEQFF.

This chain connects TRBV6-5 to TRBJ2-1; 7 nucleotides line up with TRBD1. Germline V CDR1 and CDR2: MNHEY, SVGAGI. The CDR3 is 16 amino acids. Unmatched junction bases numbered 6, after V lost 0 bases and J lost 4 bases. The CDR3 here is CASSYSEGARYNEQFF. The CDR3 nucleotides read TGTGCCAGCAGTTACTCCGAGGGGGCTCGATACAATGAGCAGTTCTTC.

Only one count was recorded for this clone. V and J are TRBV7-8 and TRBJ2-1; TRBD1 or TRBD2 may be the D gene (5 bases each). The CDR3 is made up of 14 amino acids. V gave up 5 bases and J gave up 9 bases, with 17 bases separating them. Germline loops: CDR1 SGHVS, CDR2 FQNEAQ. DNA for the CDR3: TGTGCCAGCAGCCCGAATCGGGGACGAAGTGAGCAGTTCTTC. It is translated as CASSPNRGRSEQFF.

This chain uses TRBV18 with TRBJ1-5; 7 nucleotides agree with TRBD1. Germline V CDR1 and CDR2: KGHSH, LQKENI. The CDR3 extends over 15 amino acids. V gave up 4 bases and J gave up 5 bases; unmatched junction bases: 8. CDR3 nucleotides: TGTGCCAGCTCACAAAGACAGGGTACCGATCAGCCCCAGCATTTT. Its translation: CASSQRQGTDQPQHF. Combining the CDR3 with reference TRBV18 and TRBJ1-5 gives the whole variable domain NAGVMQNPRHLVRRRGQEARLRCSPMKGHSHVYWYRQLPEEGLKFMVYLQKENIIDESGMPKERFSAEFPKEGPSILRIQQVVRGDSAAYFCASSQRQGTDQPQHFGDGTRLSIL.

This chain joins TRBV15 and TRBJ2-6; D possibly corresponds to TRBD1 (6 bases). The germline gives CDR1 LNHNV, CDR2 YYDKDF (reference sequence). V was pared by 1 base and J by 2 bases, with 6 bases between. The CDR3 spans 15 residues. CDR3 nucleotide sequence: TGTGCCACCAGCAGAGCAGGGGCTGGGGCCAACGTCCTGACTTTC. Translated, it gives CATSRAGAGANVLTF.

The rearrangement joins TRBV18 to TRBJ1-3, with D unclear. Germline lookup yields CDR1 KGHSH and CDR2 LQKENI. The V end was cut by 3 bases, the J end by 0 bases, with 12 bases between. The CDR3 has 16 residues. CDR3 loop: CASSPAGSHSGNTIYF. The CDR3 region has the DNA TGTGCCAGCTCACCCGCCGGGTCCCACTCTGGAAACACCATATATTTT.